Here is one T cell receptor beta chain with its context. What it binds is not known. J gave up 16 bases and V 8 bases, and 11 bases lay outside the gene matches. Germline V gene lookup returns CDR1 SEHNR and CDR2 FQNEAQ (reference sequence). CDR3 size: 12 residues. The data belong to a study of T cells after yellow fever vaccination. Study-level results: The bulk population could contribute abundant contaminating clonotypes to FACS-sorted repertoires. The study found a weaker secondary response that peaked faster, day 5 versus 15.

TCRdb passed the 5' RACE reads through MiXCR, listing each CDR3 protein once. The table has around 300,000 distinct CDR3 sequences, 10% to 15% seen once. The sequence was obtained from a man under 40 who received the YFV17D yellow fever vaccine. The gene calls are TRBV7-9 and TRBJ2-6, with TRBD2 identical over 7 bases. The input for sequencing was CD4+ T cells sorted from PBMCs, taken 45 days after the yellow fever booster vaccination. The CDR3 spells CASYGSGASLTF. The CDR3, as DNA: TGTGCCAGCTATGGAAGCGGGGCCTCACTGACTTTC.